This TCR beta chain originates from a study of shared clonotypes between healthy human individuals. Study at large: Ranging from 18 to 49 in age, donors were two women and a few men. Study-level findings and limits: Represented diversity (both genetic and exposure-history) was limited by the small number of donors.

Profiling relied on immunoSEQ multiplex PCR, and the TCRdb table lists in-frame clones only, not all of them. The table records approximately 470,000 clones, roughly 80% of them present only once. Regarding this clone: Antigen specificity is unknown.

The sample was PBMCs. The sequence came from a woman aged 40 to 49 in good health. Some clones in this sample may be carry-over from other donors' samples.

The DNA of the CDR3 is TGTGCCAGCAGTCCGCCGGGGGAGGCCTACAATGAGCAGTTCTTC. This gives the protein CASSPPGEAYNEQFF. V usage is TRBV28 and J usage is TRBJ2-1, with a tentative D call TRBD2 (6 bases). V lost 5 bases and J lost 2, with 13 bases in between. The CDR3 sequence is 15 residues long. In germline, CDR1 is MDHEN, CDR2 SYDVKM.